This entry lists 16 T cell receptor beta chains sequenced from one sample in a study of cytomegalovirus exposure and HLA in healthy donors. PCR primers comprised 60 Vbeta and 13 Jbeta primers. Some clones are missing from TCRdb's copy, which holds only in-frame ones; the method was immunoSEQ multiplex PCR. The data hold over 150,000 clones, with approximately 71% observed a single time. Input material: PBMCs. The receptors stem from a woman younger than 30 in good health and CMV-seropositive.

The chain has TRBV15 and TRBJ2-7; 8 positions agree with TRBD1. The CDR3 totals 15 residues. Germline lookup yields CDR1 LNHNV and CDR2 YYDKDF (reference sequence). V dropped 0 bases and J dropped 1; count of bases not matched to a gene: 2. The CDR3 region has the DNA TGTGCCACCAGCAGAGACACAGGGGGTTCCTACGAGCAGTACTTC. It specifies CATSRDTGGSYEQYF.

The V and J genes are TRBV19 and TRBJ2-1; 7 positions match TRBD2. The CDR3 has 15 residues. Trimming cost V 2 bases and J 5 bases; bases outside gene matches: 6. Germline V gene sequence: CDR1 LNHDA, CDR2 SQIVND (reference sequence). DNA for the CDR3: TGTGCCAGTAGTATATCGTGGGAGGGTAACAATGAGCAGTTCTTC. It yields the protein CASSISWEGNNEQFF.

The CDR3 DNA sequence: TGTGCCAGCATCCTGCTGACTAGCGGCCACGAGCAGTACTTC. It is translated as CASILLTSGHEQYF. This chain connects TRBV5-6 to TRBJ2-7; 9 bases are shared with TRBD2. The J segment lost 5 bases and the V segment lost 6 bases, leaving 9 bases of the junction unmatched. This CDR3 has 14 residues. Germline values: CDR1 SGHDT, CDR2 YYEEEE.

The CDR3: CASCLLGASSYEQYF. CDR3 in DNA: TGTGCCAGCTGTCTACTGGGGGCCAGCTCCTACGAGCAGTACTTC. This sequence joins TRBV6-5 and TRBJ2-5; D possibly corresponds to TRBD1 (6 bases). The J call could be wrong; TRBJ2-7 is a better fit for the DNA end. The germline CDR1 and CDR2 sequences are MNHEY and SVGAGI. This CDR3 is built from 15 residues.

As DNA, the CDR3 is TGTGCCAGCAGCTTGGCGGCGGCCTTGAACACTGAAGCTTTCTTT. It is translated as CASSLAAALNTEAFF. The gene calls are TRBV5-6 and TRBJ1-1; no reliable D call. This CDR3 region has 15 residues. V was shortened by 0 bases and J by 0 bases, with 9 bases between the two germline ends. Per germline, CDR1 SGHDT and CDR2 YYEEEE.

The J gene is TRBJ2-7, the V gene TRBV7-9, with D perhaps matching TRBD1 (6 bases). There are 12 residues in the CDR3. Germline V CDR1 and CDR2: SEHNR, FQNEAQ (reference sequence). V lost 5 bases, J lost 6 bases, and 11 bases lay in between. The CDR3 loop reads CASSIQGLEQYF. The CDR3 bases are TGTGCCAGCAGCATACAGGGCCTCGAGCAGTACTTC.

This rearrangement joins TRBV2 to TRBJ2-3; 7 nucleotides line up with TRBD2. J lost 6 bases, V lost 11 bases, and 17 bases had no gene match. The CDR3 spans 15 residues. Germline V gene lookup returns CDR1 SNHLY and CDR2 FYNNEI. This CDR3 reads CAGLGPGLSPDTQYF. The CDR3 DNA reads as TGTGCCGGACTAGGACCGGGACTTTCCCCGGATACGCAGTATTTT.

The chain is built from TRBV6-1 and TRBJ2-7; 7 bases fit TRBD1. Trimming took 7 bases from V and 5 from J; bases not matched to a gene: 8. CDR3 length: 13 residues. In germline, CDR1 is MNHNS, CDR2 SASEGT. The CDR3 sequence is CASKMDRSHEQYF. CDR3 coding DNA: TGTGCCAGCAAAATGGACAGGAGCCACGAGCAGTACTTC.

J is TRBJ2-1 and V is TRBV27; D might be TRBD2 (5 bases). There are 16 residues in the CDR3. Germline lookup yields CDR1 MNHEY and CDR2 SMNVEV (reference sequence). V shed 3 bases and J shed 7 bases, with 19 bases lying between them. The CDR3 here is CASSLAGHPVTNEQFF. CDR3 DNA: TGTGCCAGCAGTTTGGCGGGCCATCCGGTAACGAATGAGCAGTTCTTC.

The chain combines TRBV4-2 with TRBJ2-7; D not certain. Trimming cost V 4 bases and J 1 base, with 8 bases left between them. This CDR3 contains 13 residues. Germline V gene lookup returns CDR1 LGHNA and CDR2 YNFKEQ. The CDR3 DNA reads as TGTGCCAGCAGCCCGAGGCGGTCCTACGAGCAGTACTTC. The encoded protein is CASSPRRSYEQYF.

The rearrangement links TRBV7-8 to TRBJ2-7; TRBD2 matches 8 bases. The CDR3 extends over 14 amino acids. V shed 4 bases, J shed 4 bases, and the junction held 6 bases outside the gene matches. Looked up from germline, CDR1 is SGHVS and CDR2 is FQNEAQ. Here the CDR3 reads CASSWGLGVYEQYF. As DNA, the CDR3 is TGTGCCAGCAGCTGGGGACTAGGTGTGTACGAGCAGTACTTC.

V and J are TRBV2 and TRBJ1-5; TRBD1 agrees at 11 bases. The germline gives CDR1 SNHLY, CDR2 FYNNEI. The V segment lost 6 bases and the J segment 4 bases; nucleotides outside the gene matches: 11. CDR3 size: 17 residues. The CDR3 sequence: CASSTQPGQGENQPQHF. The CDR3 region has the DNA TGTGCCAGCAGCACTCAGCCGGGACAGGGGGAGAATCAGCCCCAGCATTTT.

The rearrangement uses TRBV7-2 and TRBJ2-3, with TRBD2 identical over 9 bases. Germline CDR1 and CDR2: SGHTA and FQGNSA. This CDR3 has 17 amino acids. V lost 3 bases to trimming and J lost 3 bases; unmatched junction nucleotides: 10. The chain's CDR3 is CASSFRSGGGVTDTQYF. Here the CDR3 DNA reads TGTGCCAGCAGCTTCCGATCGGGCGGGGGGGTAACAGATACGCAGTATTTT. Combining the CDR3 with reference TRBV7-2 and TRBJ2-3 gives the whole variable domain GAGVSQSPSNKVTEKGKDVELRCDPISGHTALYWYRQSLGQGLEFLIYFQGNSAPDKSGLPSDRFSAERTGGSVSTLTIQRTQQEDSAVYLCASSFRSGGGVTDTQYFGPGTRLTVL.

J is TRBJ1-3 and V is TRBV5-1, with 9 positions matching TRBD1. The junction had 15 bases not matched to a gene; V was cut back by 0 bases and J by 8 bases. The CDR3 covers 18 residues. CDR1 is SGHRS, CDR2 YFSETQ, per germline. The CDR3 DNA reads TGCGCCAGCAGCTTGGGGGGGACAGGGACCCCTCAGTCGGACACCATATATTTT. Translating gives CASSLGGTGTPQSDTIYF. Supplemented by reference TRBV5-1 and TRBJ1-3, the full variable domain reads KAGVTQTPRYLIKTRGQQVTLSCSPISGHRSVSWYQQTPGQGLQFLFEYFSETQRNKGNFPGRFSGRQFSNSRSEMNVSTLELGDSALYLCASSLGGTGTPQSDTIYFGEGSWLTVV.

The J gene is TRBJ1-2, the V gene TRBV30; D is unclear. The CDR3 consists of 12 residues. Germline CDR1 is GTSNPN and CDR2 is SVGIG (reference sequence). Trimming left V 1 base short and J 8 bases short, with 11 bases between. CDR3 coding DNA: TGTGCCTGGAGTGGCGAAGCCGGGGGCTACACCTTC. Its protein is CAWSGEAGGYTF.

This chain connects TRBV27 to TRBJ2-7, with 9 bases that match TRBD1. The V segment lost 5 bases and the J segment 3 bases; nucleotides outside the gene matches: 11. Germline V CDR1 and CDR2: MNHEY, SMNVEV (reference sequence). The CDR3 is 16 residues long. CDR3 residues: CASSRTHPGQGYEQYF. Written as DNA, the CDR3 is TGTGCCAGCAGTCGAACCCATCCGGGACAGGGCTACGAGCAGTACTTC.